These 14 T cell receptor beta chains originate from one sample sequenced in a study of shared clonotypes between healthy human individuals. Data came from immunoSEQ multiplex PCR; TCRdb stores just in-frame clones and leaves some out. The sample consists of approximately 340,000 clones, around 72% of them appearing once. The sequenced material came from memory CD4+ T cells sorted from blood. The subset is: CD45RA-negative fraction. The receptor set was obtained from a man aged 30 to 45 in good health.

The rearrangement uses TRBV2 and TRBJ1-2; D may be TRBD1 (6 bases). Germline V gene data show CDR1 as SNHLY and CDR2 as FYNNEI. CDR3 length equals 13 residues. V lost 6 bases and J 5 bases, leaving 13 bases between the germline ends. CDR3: CASRETGGYGYTF. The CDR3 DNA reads TGTGCCAGCAGGGAGACAGGCGGGTATGGCTACACCTTC.

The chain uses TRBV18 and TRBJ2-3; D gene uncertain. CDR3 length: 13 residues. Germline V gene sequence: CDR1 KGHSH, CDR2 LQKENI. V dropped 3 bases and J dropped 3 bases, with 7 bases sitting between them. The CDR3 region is CASSPSQTDTQYF. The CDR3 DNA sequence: TGTGCCAGCTCACCGTCACAAACAGATACGCAGTATTTT.

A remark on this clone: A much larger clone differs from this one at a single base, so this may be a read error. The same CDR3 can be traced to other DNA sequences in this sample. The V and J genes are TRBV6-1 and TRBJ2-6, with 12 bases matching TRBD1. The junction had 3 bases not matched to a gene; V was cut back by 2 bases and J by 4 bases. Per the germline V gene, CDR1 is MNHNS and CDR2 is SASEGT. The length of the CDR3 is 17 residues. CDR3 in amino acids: CASSERDRGLGANVLTF. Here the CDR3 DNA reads TGTGCCAGCAGTGAAAGGGACAGGGGGCTGGGGGCCAACGTCCTGACTTTC.

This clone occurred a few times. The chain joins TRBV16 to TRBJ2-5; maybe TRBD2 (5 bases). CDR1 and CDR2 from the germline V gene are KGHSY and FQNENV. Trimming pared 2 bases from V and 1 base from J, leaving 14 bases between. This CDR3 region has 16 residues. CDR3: CASSQKGRVSQETQYF. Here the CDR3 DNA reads TGTGCCAGCAGCCAAAAAGGGCGGGTAAGCCAAGAGACCCAGTACTTC.

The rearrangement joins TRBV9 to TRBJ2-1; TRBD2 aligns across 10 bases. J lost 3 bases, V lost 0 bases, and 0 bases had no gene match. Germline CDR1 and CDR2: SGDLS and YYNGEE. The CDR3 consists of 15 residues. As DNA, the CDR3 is TGTGCCAGCAGCGTAGGGACTAGCGGCTACAATGAGCAGTTCTTC. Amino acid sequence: CASSVGTSGYNEQFF.

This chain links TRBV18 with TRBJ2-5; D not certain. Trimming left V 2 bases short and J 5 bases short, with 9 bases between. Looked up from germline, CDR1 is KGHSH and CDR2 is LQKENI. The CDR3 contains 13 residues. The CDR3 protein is CASSPVTMETQYF. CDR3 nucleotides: TGTGCCAGCTCACCAGTGACGATGGAGACCCAGTACTTC. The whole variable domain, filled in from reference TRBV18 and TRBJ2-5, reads NAGVMQNPRHLVRRRGQEARLRCSPMKGHSHVYWYRQLPEEGLKFMVYLQKENIIDESGMPKERFSAEFPKEGPSILRIQQVVRGDSAAYFCASSPVTMETQYFGPGTRLLVL.

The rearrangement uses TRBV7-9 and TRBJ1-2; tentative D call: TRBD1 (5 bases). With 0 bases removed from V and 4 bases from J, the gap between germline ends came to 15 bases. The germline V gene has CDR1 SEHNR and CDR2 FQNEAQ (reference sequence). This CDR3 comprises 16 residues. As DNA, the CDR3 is TGTGCCAGCAGCTTAGCGGGGGTACCGACAGCCTATGGCTACACCTTC. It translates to CASSLAGVPTAYGYTF.

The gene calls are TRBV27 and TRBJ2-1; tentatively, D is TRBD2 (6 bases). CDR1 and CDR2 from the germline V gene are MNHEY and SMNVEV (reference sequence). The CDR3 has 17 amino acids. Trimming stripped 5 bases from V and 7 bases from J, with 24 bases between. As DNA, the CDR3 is TGTGCCAGCAGTCCAGACGGAGGGGCATTTTTAGGTAATGAGCAGTTCTTC. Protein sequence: CASSPDGGAFLGNEQFF.

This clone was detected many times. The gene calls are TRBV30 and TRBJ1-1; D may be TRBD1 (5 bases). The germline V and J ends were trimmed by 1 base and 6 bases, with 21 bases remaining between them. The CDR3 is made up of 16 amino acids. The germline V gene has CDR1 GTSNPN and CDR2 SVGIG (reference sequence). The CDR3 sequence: CAWSDRGKPSSAEAFF. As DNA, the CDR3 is TGTGCCTGGAGTGACCGGGGGAAACCCTCGAGCGCTGAAGCTTTCTTT.

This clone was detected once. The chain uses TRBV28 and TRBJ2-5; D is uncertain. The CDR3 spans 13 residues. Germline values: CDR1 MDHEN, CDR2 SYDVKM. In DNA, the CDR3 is TGTGGAACCTCGGACCCCCCGACCGGGACCCAGTACTTC. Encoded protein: CGTSDPPTGTQYF.

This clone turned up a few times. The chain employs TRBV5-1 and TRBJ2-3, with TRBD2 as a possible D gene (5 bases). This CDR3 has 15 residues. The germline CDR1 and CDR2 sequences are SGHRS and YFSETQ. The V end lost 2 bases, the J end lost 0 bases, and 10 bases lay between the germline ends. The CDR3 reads CASSFSGISTDTQYF. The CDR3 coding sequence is TGCGCCAGCAGCTTCAGCGGCATAAGCACAGATACGCAGTATTTT.

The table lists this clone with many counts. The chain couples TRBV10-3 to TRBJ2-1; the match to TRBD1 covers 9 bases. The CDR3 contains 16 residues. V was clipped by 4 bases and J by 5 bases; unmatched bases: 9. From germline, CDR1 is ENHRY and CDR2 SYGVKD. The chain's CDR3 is CAISGPGTGHDNEQFF. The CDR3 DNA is TGTGCCATCAGTGGACCCGGGACAGGGCACGACAATGAGCAGTTCTTC.

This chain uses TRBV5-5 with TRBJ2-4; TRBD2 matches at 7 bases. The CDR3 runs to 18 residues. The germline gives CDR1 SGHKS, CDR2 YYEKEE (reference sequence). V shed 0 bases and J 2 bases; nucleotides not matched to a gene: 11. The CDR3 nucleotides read TGTGCCAGCAGCTTGGTCGTAGGCCTAGCGGATTCCAAAAACATTCAGTACTTC. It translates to CASSLVVGLADSKNIQYF.

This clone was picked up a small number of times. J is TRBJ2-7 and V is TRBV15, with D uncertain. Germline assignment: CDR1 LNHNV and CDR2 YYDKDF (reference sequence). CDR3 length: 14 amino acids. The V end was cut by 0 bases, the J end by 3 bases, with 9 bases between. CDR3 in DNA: TGTGCCACCAGCAGAGATAAAGGCGGCTACGAGCAGTACTTC. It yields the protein CATSRDKGGYEQYF. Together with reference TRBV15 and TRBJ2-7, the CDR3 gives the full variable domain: DAMVIQNPRYQVTQFGKPVTLSCSQTLNHNVMYWYQQKSSQAPKLLFHYYDKDFNNEADTPDNFQSRRPNTSFCFLDIRSPGLGDTAMYLCATSRDKGGYEQYFGPGTRLTVT.